This T cell receptor (beta chain) was recovered during a study of blood T cell repertoires in COVID-19. Data came from immunoSEQ multiplex PCR; TCRdb stores just in-frame clones and leaves some out. The sample comprises 360,000 or so clones, about 90% of which are singletons, and 2.5% to 3% rests with the top ten. This CDR3 comprises 15 residues. The germline gives CDR1 MNHEY, CDR2 SMNVEV (reference sequence). Trimming removed 5 bases at V and 5 bases at J, with 19 bases between. This clonotype was sampled from a woman in her thirties who had recovered from COVID-19. The chain is built from TRBV27 and TRBJ2-7, with D perhaps TRBD1 (6 bases). The source material was PBMCs or T cells enriched from blood (not recorded which). The CDR3 loop reads CASSALSQGINEQYF. For the CDR3, the DNA is TGTGCCAGCAGTGCCCTTAGTCAGGGGATAAACGAGCAGTACTTC.